This TCR beta chain was sequenced for a study of T cell repertoires in cytomegalovirus infection. Study background: Matching HLA type and CMV infection were both indicated by public TCR beta signatures.

V shed 0 bases and J shed 4 bases, with 13 bases lying between them. The CDR3 consists of 16 residues. CDR1 and CDR2 from the germline V gene are SGHRS and YFSETQ. TCRdb reprocessed the reads via MiXCR and lists one record per CDR3 protein. This table has nearly 450,000 distinct CDR3 sequences, 25% to 40% appearing once. This clonotype was observed a handful of times. This receptor was obtained from a human donor in good health (CMV status not recorded). Some clones in this sample may be carry-over from other donors' samples. This rearrangement joins TRBV5-1 to TRBJ2-2; D ambiguous. The sample taken for sequencing was PBMCs. The CDR3 coding sequence is TGCGCCAGCAGCTTGGCCCCAGGCTCGGGCACCGGGGAGCTGTTTTTT. This sequence encodes CASSLAPGSGTGELFF.